This TCR beta chain was sequenced during a study of control samples from healthy donors and cancer patients. The CDR3 runs 15 residues. Trimming removed 0 bases from V and 2 bases from J; junction bases left unmatched: 3. The germline V gene encodes CDR1 SGHRS and CDR2 YFSETQ. Sequenced by immunoSEQ multiplex PCR; TCRdb stores in-frame clones only, minus some. The profile shows about 120,000 clones, approximately 93% of them singletons. Sequencing was done on a sample of blood. V gene TRBV5-1 combines with J gene TRBJ1-2; 8 bases line up with TRBD1. The TCR was taken from a man aged 25 to 40 in good health. The CDR3, as DNA: TGCGCCAGCAGCTTGGGACAGGGGCTCAACTATGGCTACACCTTC. Its translation is CASSLGQGLNYGYTF.